Sequencing of this T cell receptor beta chain was carried out in a study of cytomegalovirus exposure and HLA in healthy donors. For this clone: Its target is not known.

General study results and limits: Usually a TCR sequence was rare, but some public TCRs were found in many donors. The study designated about 180 TCR beta chains cytomegalovirus-associated.

The method was immunoSEQ multiplex PCR; TCRdb's version includes in-frame clones alone and lacks a portion of them. The table has about 250,000 clones, roughly 90% seen once. Sequencing input: PBMCs. The receptor was isolated from a man between 18 and 35 years old in good health and CMV-seropositive.

CDR3 sequence reads: CASTLGTSGEQYF. The CDR3 DNA sequence: TGTGCCAGCACCCTAGGGACTAGCGGTGAGCAGTACTTC. This rearrangement joins TRBV27 to TRBJ2-7; TRBD2 matches 11 bases. The CDR3 consists of 13 residues. Germline loops: CDR1 MNHEY, CDR2 SMNVEV (reference sequence). V lost 7 bases to trimming and J lost 7 bases; unmatched junction nucleotides: 6.